This TCR beta chain stems from a study of T cell changes during pregnancy in multiple sclerosis (dated by TCRdb to between 2018 and 2020). At the level of the whole study: The study examined how the T cell repertoire changed over the course of pregnancy in women with multiple sclerosis.

The library was built by means of the immunoSEQ multiplex PCR assay. TCRdb re-hosts the immuneACCESS table, in-frame sequences only. Its copies lack some clones; in the studies checked, an unresolved V gene accounts for under half of them, and the cause for the rest is not known. Here the sample has 20,000 to 25,000 clones; 70% to 90% occur a single time. Approximately 14% of the sample is in the top ten clones. A note on this clone: No antigen is known for it. No base qualities exist here, and no much larger clone lies one base off it.

Relative to germline, V is 6 bases shorter and J is 7 bases shorter, with 13 bases between their ends. In the germline V gene, CDR1 corresponds to SGHRS and CDR2 to YFSETQ. The CDR3 has 12 amino acids, counting the end cysteine and phenylalanine. Only the CDR3 DNA stays, 36 bases, in frame from base 1. The sample consisted of CD8+ T cells from peripheral blood mononuclear cells, taken in the first trimester of pregnancy. The V gene is TRBV5-1 and the J gene is TRBJ1-1; TRBD1 might be the D gene, on 5 matching bases. The sequence was collected from a female donor in good health, enrolled as a control in a pregnancy study. The CDR3 loop reads CASTLGGDEAFF. At the DNA level, the sequence is TGCGCCAGCACCCTGGGGGGGGATGAAGCTTTCTTT.